This TCR beta chain was profiled in a study of Ad26.COV2.S vaccination and SARS-CoV-2 variants. The table came from immunoSEQ multiplex PCR; TCRdb's copy has only in-frame clones and leaves some out. The sample consists of around 370,000 clones, approximately 81% of them appearing once. The sample's treatment: about 20 received Ad26.COV2.S at low or high dose, single or two shots; several received placebo; per-sample allocation not given. Specimen acquisition occurred on day 63 following the initial vaccine or placebo injection. Cohort 1b enrolled adults aged 18-55 years in Boston. V was cut by 4 bases and J by 0 bases, with 13 bases left in between. Germline CDR1 reads SGHTS; CDR2 reads YDEGEE. The CDR3 length is 16 residues.

V usage is TRBV5-8 and J usage is TRBJ1-4, with D possibly TRBD1 on 5 matching bases. The sample here was peripheral blood, taken in a trial of Ad26.COV2.S vaccine versus placebo. The receptor was derived from a person aged 18-65 years who received the Ad26.COV2.S COVID-19 vaccine or a placebo. The DNA of the CDR3 is TGTGCCAGCAGCCTCAGGGACGGTGCAACTAATGAAAAACTGTTTTTT. Translation: CASSLRDGATNEKLFF.